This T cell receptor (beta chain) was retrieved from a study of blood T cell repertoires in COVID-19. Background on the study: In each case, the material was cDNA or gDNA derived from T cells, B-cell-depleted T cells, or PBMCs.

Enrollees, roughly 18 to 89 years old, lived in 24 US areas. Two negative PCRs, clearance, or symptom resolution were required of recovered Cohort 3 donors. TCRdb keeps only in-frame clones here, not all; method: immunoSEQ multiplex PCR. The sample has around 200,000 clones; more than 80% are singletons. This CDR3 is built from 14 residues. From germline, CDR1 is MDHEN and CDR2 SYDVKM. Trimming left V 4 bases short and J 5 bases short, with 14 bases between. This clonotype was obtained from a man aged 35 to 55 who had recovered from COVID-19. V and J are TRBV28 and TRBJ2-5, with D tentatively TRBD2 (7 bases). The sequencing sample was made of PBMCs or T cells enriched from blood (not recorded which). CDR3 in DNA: TGTGCCAGCAGTTACACTGGGAGGGGGGAGACCCAGTACTTC. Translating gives CASSYTGRGETQYF.